This passage covers 11 T cell receptor beta chains from one sample sequenced in a study of PD-1 blockade in mismatch repair-deficient tumors. Clones were read by immunoSEQ multiplex PCR, and TCRdb kept only the in-frame ones, dropping some. The sample consists of more than 85,000 clones, 82% of them appearing once. Here the sequenced sample was peripheral blood, taken approximately 36 weeks after starting pembrolizumab. The receptors derive from an adult with mismatch repair-deficient cancer.

The count of this clone is one. The chain recombines TRBV4-1 with TRBJ2-3; TRBD1 might be the D (5 bases). CDR1 is MGHRA and CDR2 is YSYEKL in the germline V gene. The germline V and J ends were trimmed by 1 base and 3 bases, with 11 bases remaining between them. The CDR3 is 15 amino acids. The CDR3 here is CASSQVEKGTDTQYF. The CDR3 region has the DNA TGCGCCAGCAGCCAAGTGGAAAAGGGGACAGATACGCAGTATTTT.

This chain connects TRBV7-9 to TRBJ1-4; tentative D call: TRBD1 (6 bases). V was pared by 0 bases and J by 5 bases, with 13 bases between. The CDR3 is 16 residues long. CDR1 is SEHNR, CDR2 FQNEAQ, per germline (reference sequence). The CDR3 loop is CASSLALGHRNEKLFF. CDR3 in DNA: TGTGCCAGCAGCTTAGCGCTGGGACACAGGAATGAAAAACTGTTTTTT. Full variable domain (remainder filled in from reference TRBV7-9 and TRBJ1-4): DTGVSQNPRHKITKRGQNVTFRCDPISEHNRLYWYRQTLGQGPEFLTYFQNEAQLEKSRLLSDRFSAERPKGSFSTLEIQRTEQGDSAMYLCASSLALGHRNEKLFFGSGTQLSVL.

The chain is built from TRBV27 and TRBJ2-7; D is possibly TRBD2 (6 bases). The CDR3 totals 18 residues. In germline, CDR1 is MNHEY, CDR2 SMNVEV (reference sequence). V lost 7 bases to trimming and J lost 0 bases, with 25 bases between them. In nucleotides, the CDR3 is TGTGCCAGCACCAAGACTAGATTCAAGTCTAATTACTCCTACGAGCAGTACTTC. Its protein is CASTKTRFKSNYSYEQYF.

CDR3 nucleotides: TGTGCCAGCAGCGTAGTTAACTATGAGCAGTTCTTC. It codes for CASSVVNYEQFF. The chain employs TRBV9 and TRBJ2-1; no reliable D call. Trimming left V 0 bases short and J 8 bases short, with 6 bases between. Germline-derived CDR1 and CDR2 are SGDLS and YYNGEE. CDR3 length: 12 residues.

The rearrangement uses TRBV4-3 and TRBJ2-1; D possibly matches TRBD1 or TRBD2 (5 bases each). V gave up 1 base and J gave up 10 bases, with 11 bases separating them. Germline V gene lookup returns CDR1 LGHNA and CDR2 YSLEER. This CDR3 has 13 amino acids. The CDR3, as DNA: TGCGCCAGCAGCCAAGCCGCCGGGACCGAGCAGTTCTTC. Its protein is CASSQAAGTEQFF.

This chain uses TRBV19 with TRBJ1-5, with D possibly matching TRBD1 (5 bases). The germline V and J ends were trimmed by 7 bases and 9 bases, with 16 bases remaining between them. The CDR3 length is 13 residues. CDR1 LNHDA and CDR2 SQIVND come from the germline V gene (reference sequence). In DNA, the CDR3 is TGTGCCAGTACCCCGACGGGGGGTCTGCCCCAGCATTTT. As protein: CASTPTGGLPQHF.

As to this clone: A much larger clone lies one base from this, so it may be a read error. Other nucleotide sequences from this sample produce the same CDR3. The chain has TRBV7-6 and TRBJ1-5, with D possibly TRBD1 on 6 matching bases. V gave up 3 bases and J gave up 4 bases, with 7 bases separating them. CDR1 is SGHVS and CDR2 is FNYEAQ in the germline V gene. The CDR3 loop spans 13 amino acids. CDR3 residues: CASSLGANQPQHF. The CDR3 nucleotides read TGTGCCAGCAGCTTGGGGGCTAATCAGCCCCAGCATTTT.

This clone was picked up a small number of times. The rearrangement links TRBV15 to TRBJ1-3; D call uncertain. There are 15 residues in the CDR3. Germline V gives CDR1 LNHNV, CDR2 YYDKDF (reference sequence). Trimming removed 3 bases from V and 0 bases from J, with 9 bases in between. This chain's CDR3 is CATSRALSSGNTIYF. CDR3 in DNA: TGTGCCACCAGCAGGGCACTGAGCTCTGGAAACACCATATATTTT. The full variable domain, in which reference TRBV15 and TRBJ1-3 provide the parts outside the CDR3, is DAMVIQNPRYQVTQFGKPVTLSCSQTLNHNVMYWYQQKSSQAPKLLFHYYDKDFNNEADTPDNFQSRRPNTSFCFLDIRSPGLGDTAMYLCATSRALSSGNTIYFGEGSWLTVV.

The CDR3 DNA is TGTGCCAGCAGCCCGGGACTAGCGGGACAAAAGGGAGGTGAGCAGTTCTTC. Residues: CASSPGLAGQKGGEQFF. The J gene is TRBJ2-1, the V gene TRBV5-8; 13 bases map to TRBD2. In germline, CDR1 is SGHTS, CDR2 YDEGEE. The J segment lost 9 bases and the V segment lost 4 bases, leaving 13 bases of the junction unmatched. The CDR3 contains 17 residues.

The V call is TRBV27, the J call TRBJ2-5; the D call may be TRBD1 or TRBD2 (5 bases each). The CDR3 is 16 residues long. V lost 2 bases and J 2 bases, leaving 15 bases between the germline ends. Germline V CDR1 and CDR2: MNHEY, SMNVEV (reference sequence). CDR3: CASSLTGPLYQETQYF. DNA of the CDR3: TGTGCCAGCAGTTTAACGGGGCCCCTTTATCAAGAGACCCAGTACTTC.

V usage is TRBV9 and J usage is TRBJ2-3; 11 bases align to TRBD2. The CDR3 covers 14 residues. With 6 bases clipped from V and 3 bases from J, the junction kept 3 bases outside the gene matches. Germline CDR1 reads SGDLS; CDR2 reads YYNGEE. Written as DNA, the CDR3 is TGTGCCAGCAAGGGGACTAGCGGAACAGATACGCAGTATTTT. It specifies CASKGTSGTDTQYF.